Presented here are 31 T cell receptor beta chains from one specimen sequenced in a study of prognosis after radiotherapy for stage I lung cancer (dated by TCRdb to about 2021). Sequencing relied on an Illumina HiSeq 3000. The TCR beta CDR3 region was amplified from genomic DNA by two rounds of multiplex PCR. The first PCR round used primers specific to each TRBV and TRBJ gene, with sequences filed in Chinese patent CN105087789A. In-frame beta chains were kept once TCRdb had trimmed the public reads at Q25 with fastp and called clones with MiXCR. Every entry covers one CDR3 protein and lists the most common genes and DNA from its rows. This sample is represented by 20,000 or so distinct CDR3 sequences; approximately 25% of them were singletons. The ten largest account for 20% to 25% of the sample. The source was PBMCs, collected before or after stereotactic body radiation therapy (not recorded which). The receptor set was obtained from a donor at least 50 years old with non-small cell lung cancer.

V is TRBV5-1 and J is TRBJ2-6; no firm D call. Trimming stripped 2 bases from V and 7 bases from J, with 25 bases between. CDR1 is SGHRS, CDR2 YFSETQ, per germline. The CDR3 has 19 residues. The CDR3 protein is CASSLMGQVVFSGANVLTF. CDR3 DNA sequence: TGCGCCAGCAGCTTAATGGGCCAGGTGGTCTTTTCCGGTGCCAACGTCCTGACTTTC.

This clonotype appeared many times. The chain has TRBV4-3 and TRBJ2-7; D unresolved. The CDR3 sequence is 15 residues long. The germline V and J ends were trimmed by 0 bases and 0 bases, with 9 bases remaining between them. Germline V CDR1 and CDR2: LGHNA, YSLEER. The CDR3 sequence is CASSQEVGISYEQYF. CDR3 DNA sequence: TGCGCCAGCAGCCAAGAGGTTGGGATCTCCTACGAGCAGTACTTC.

This clonotype came up many times. The chain recombines TRBV28 with TRBJ2-7, with 9 bases lining up with TRBD1. There are 16 residues in the CDR3. Unmatched junction bases numbered 13, after V lost 6 bases and J lost 4 bases. Germline V gene sequence: CDR1 MDHEN, CDR2 SYDVKM. CDR3 sequence reads: CASRSQGARRPYEQYF. DNA of the CDR3: TGTGCCAGCAGGTCACAGGGGGCAAGAAGACCTTACGAGCAGTACTTC.

This clonotype appeared a single time. Mismatch with germline at one junction end may stem from a read error. The chain employs TRBV13 and TRBJ1-2; TRBD1 matches at 8 bases. CDR3 size: 14 residues. Looked up from germline, CDR1 is PRHDT and CDR2 is FYEKMQ (reference sequence). The CDR3 nucleotides read TGTGCCAGCAGCAAAGGACAGGGAGGCTATGGCTACACCTTT. Its translation is CASSKGQGGYGYTF.

The sample holds a few counts of this clonotype. A much bigger clone sits one base away, suggesting this may be a read error. CDR3 nucleotide sequence: TGTGCCAGCAGCTATCAAGCTAACACTGGAGCTTTCTTT. It encodes CASSYQANTGAFF. The chain is built from TRBV7-8 and TRBJ1-1; D call uncertain. CDR3 size: 13 residues. CDR1 and CDR2 (germline): SGHVS, FQNEAQ.

This clonotype was detected ten times or more. The chain carries TRBV6-5 and TRBJ2-5; 9 nucleotides line up with TRBD2. The junction had 14 bases not matched to a gene; V was cut back by 2 bases and J by 4 bases. Looked up from germline, CDR1 is MNHEY and CDR2 is SVGAGI. This CDR3 comprises 18 residues. Here the CDR3 reads CASSYPLAGTSSTETQYF. In DNA, the CDR3 is TGTGCCAGCAGTTACCCCCTAGCGGGGACCTCCTCTACAGAGACCCAGTACTTC.

Concerning this clonotype itself: One end of the junction does not line up with germline, which may come from a read error. This chain joins TRBV27 and TRBJ2-5; D might be TRBD2 (5 bases). Per germline, CDR1 MNHEY and CDR2 SMNVEV (reference sequence). The CDR3 covers 13 residues. CDR3 in amino acids: CACSWAGSGTQYF. CDR3 nucleotide sequence: TGTGCCTGCAGCTGGGCGGGCAGTGGGACCCAGTACTTC.

The V gene is TRBV13, the J gene TRBJ2-1, with 7 bases that match TRBD2. The J segment lost 0 bases and the V segment lost 6 bases, leaving 17 bases of the junction unmatched. Per the germline V gene, CDR1 is PRHDT and CDR2 is FYEKMQ (reference sequence). The CDR3 contains 19 residues. The CDR3 here is CASRQVFGSGPSSYNEQFF. DNA for the CDR3: TGTGCCAGCAGACAGGTGTTTGGTAGCGGGCCAAGCTCCTACAATGAGCAGTTCTTC.

This clonotype was detected ten times or more. This chain links TRBV14 with TRBJ2-2; D uncertain. This CDR3 has 18 amino acids. V was pared by 3 bases and J by 0 bases, with 17 bases between. Looked up from germline, CDR1 is SGHDN and CDR2 is FVKESK. The CDR3 bases are TGTGCCAGCAGCCAGCAGTTCGGTTTTCCTTCGAACACCGGGGAGCTGTTTTTT. Its translation: CASSQQFGFPSNTGELFF.

This clonotype occurred many times. The genes are TRBV6-1 and TRBJ2-1; D is perhaps TRBD2 (5 bases). Germline V CDR1 and CDR2: MNHNS, SASEGT. Trimming stripped 5 bases from V and 7 bases from J, with 12 bases between. The CDR3 consists of 13 residues. DNA of the CDR3: TGTGCCAGCAGTAGAGGGTTTCGGAATGAGCAGTTCTTC. Translated: CASSRGFRNEQFF.

In its sample, this clonotype was seen many times. The V gene is TRBV12-3 or TRBV12-4, the J gene TRBJ2-3; 9 positions match TRBD1. J lost 6 bases, V lost 5 bases, and 3 bases had no gene match. This CDR3 has 13 residues. The CDR3 region is CASSPGTGDTQYF. CDR3 DNA sequence: TGTGCCAGCAGTCCCGGGACAGGGGATACGCAGTATTTT.

This clonotype was counted many times. The chain joins TRBV19 to TRBJ2-3; a weak D match, TRBD1 (5 bases). This CDR3 has 12 amino acids. Germline V gene sequence: CDR1 LNHDA, CDR2 SQIVND (reference sequence). V was clipped by 5 bases and J by 3 bases, with 6 bases between them. CDR3 amino acids: CASSPGTDTQYF. DNA of the CDR3: TGTGCCAGTAGTCCAGGGACAGATACGCAGTATTTT.

This clonotype was counted many times. The rearrangement joins TRBV25-1 to TRBJ2-5, with unresolved D. This CDR3 contains 11 residues. V was shortened by 6 bases and J by 7 bases, with 9 bases between the two germline ends. Germline assignment: CDR1 MGHDK and CDR2 SYGVNS. DNA for the CDR3: TGTGCCAGCAGCGAGACGGGGACCCAGTACTTC. Amino acids: CASSETGTQYF.

This clonotype was picked up many times. The rearrangement links TRBV14 to TRBJ2-3; D is undetermined. Germline CDR1 SGHDN, CDR2 FVKESK. The CDR3 is made up of 13 amino acids. Trimming cost V 2 bases and J 3 bases, with 6 bases left between them. CDR3 nucleotides: TGTGCCAGCAGCCAACTGGTGACAGATACGCAGTATTTT. This encodes CASSQLVTDTQYF.

Many counts were recorded for this clonotype. The rearrangement links TRBV20-1 to TRBJ1-2, with D maybe TRBD1 (6 bases). Germline CDR1 and CDR2: DFQATT and SNEGSKA (reference sequence). CDR3 length: 14 amino acids. Between the trimmed V and J ends, which lost 0 bases and 8 bases, there was a span of 16 bases. This CDR3 reads CSARDPRGALGYTF. The CDR3 coding sequence is TGCAGTGCTAGAGATCCGCGGGGGGCGTTGGGCTACACCTTC.

This clonotype was counted many times. The J gene is TRBJ1-1, the V gene TRBV29-1; no firm D call. V was trimmed by 7 bases and J by 1 base, leaving 13 bases between them. The CDR3 spans 13 residues. The germline V gene has CDR1 SQVTM and CDR2 ANQGSEA. The CDR3, as DNA: TGCAGCGCCCTAGGGCAAACGAACACTGAAGCTTTCTTT. Translating it yields CSALGQTNTEAFF.

Ten or more counts support this clonotype. This rearrangement joins TRBV3-1 to TRBJ2-7; 13 nucleotides line up with TRBD2. Losses at the gene ends were 4 bases for V and 9 bases for J; bases not matched to a gene: 0. Germline CDR1 and CDR2: LGHDT and YNNKEL (reference sequence). The CDR3 loop spans 12 amino acids. The CDR3 loop reads CASSRTSGRQYF. CDR3 nucleotide sequence: TGTGCCAGCAGCCGGACTAGCGGGAGGCAGTACTTC.

This clonotype was seen repeatedly, ten times or more. The chain has TRBV30 and TRBJ2-7; 9 bases are shared with TRBD2. The ends lost 3 bases at V and 2 bases at J; junction bases unmatched: 5. CDR3 length: 14 amino acids. Germline V gene sequence: CDR1 GTSNPN, CDR2 SVGIG (reference sequence). The CDR3: CAWSLAGNTYEQYF. CDR3 coding DNA: TGTGCCTGGAGCCTAGCGGGAAACACCTACGAGCAGTACTTC.

This clonotype was seen repeatedly, ten times or more. This sequence joins TRBV7-9 and TRBJ2-1, with a tentative D call TRBD2 (5 bases). The CDR3 covers 15 residues. The V end was cut by 2 bases, the J end by 8 bases, with 16 bases between. In germline, CDR1 is SEHNR, CDR2 FQNEAQ (reference sequence). CDR3 nucleotide sequence: TGTGCCAGCAGCTTAACTGCGAGGGCCGGGGATGAGCAGTTCTTC. It translates to CASSLTARAGDEQFF.

This clonotype was seen at least ten times. The J gene is TRBJ1-5, the V gene TRBV19; no clear D gene. Trimming took 3 bases from V and 0 from J, leaving 12 bases between them. Germline V gene lookup returns CDR1 LNHDA and CDR2 SQIVND (reference sequence). This CDR3 contains 16 residues. The CDR3 DNA reads TGTGCCAGTAGTATGATGGCAAAGTATAGCAATCAGCCCCAGCATTTT. It codes for CASSMMAKYSNQPQHF.

This clonotype has ten or more counts. V and J are TRBV2 and TRBJ2-5; 9 bases align to TRBD1. The trim removed 5 bases at V and 3 bases at J, leaving 10 bases unmatched. The CDR3 runs to 16 residues. Germline CDR1 reads SNHLY; CDR2 reads FYNNEI. The chain's CDR3 is CASSHLAGQGEETQYF. The CDR3 DNA sequence: TGTGCCAGCAGTCATTTGGCGGGACAGGGAGAAGAGACCCAGTACTTC.

This clonotype has at least ten counts. The chain couples TRBV6-4 to TRBJ2-7, with 13 bases that match TRBD2. V dropped 3 bases and J dropped 4; count of bases not matched to a gene: 6. Germline V gene lookup returns CDR1 MRHNA and CDR2 SNTAGT. CDR3 length equals 16 residues. CDR3 residues: CASSEKLAGGLYEQYF. As DNA, the CDR3 is TGTGCCAGCAGTGAAAAACTAGCGGGAGGGTTATACGAGCAGTACTTC.

This clonotype has ten or more counts. This sequence joins TRBV15 and TRBJ2-1; 15 nucleotides match TRBD2. Trimming at V came to 5 bases and at J to 7 bases, leaving 3 bases not matched to a gene. Germline V gives CDR1 LNHNV, CDR2 YYDKDF (reference sequence). This CDR3 has 15 residues. In DNA, the CDR3 is TGTGCCACCAGCGGAGGGACTAGCGGGGGGAATGAGCAGTTCTTC. As protein: CATSGGTSGGNEQFF. Full variable domain (rest looked up from reference TRBV15 and TRBJ2-1): DAMVIQNPRYQVTQFGKPVTLSCSQTLNHNVMYWYQQKSSQAPKLLFHYYDKDFNNEADTPDNFQSRRPNTSFCFLDIRSPGLGDTAMYLCATSGGTSGGNEQFFGPGTRLTVL.

This clonotype has just a few counts. A read error may explain this, as a much larger clone is one base away. CDR3 DNA: TGTGCCAGCAGCGTAGGAATCGGCGGGAGGACTCACAATGAGCAGTCCTTC. Protein: CASSVGIGGRTHNEQSF. The chain joins TRBV9 to TRBJ2-1; 8 positions match TRBD2. CDR1 is SGDLS, CDR2 YYNGEE, per germline. The CDR3 has 17 amino acids.

This clonotype was counted at least ten times. J is TRBJ2-3 and V is TRBV5-4; 7 bases map to TRBD2. J gave up 2 bases and V 1 base, and 7 bases lay outside the gene matches. The CDR3 is 16 residues long. Germline loops: CDR1 SGHNT, CDR2 YYREEE (reference sequence). CDR3 amino acids: CASSLKVGGNTDTQYF. CDR3 DNA: TGTGCCAGCAGCTTGAAGGTGGGAGGGAACACAGATACGCAGTATTTT.

This clonotype has ten or more counts. The rearrangement links TRBV7-2 to TRBJ2-2; the D gene could be TRBD1 or TRBD2 (7 bases each). Trimming stripped 5 bases from V and 2 bases from J, with 18 bases between. In germline, CDR1 is SGHTA, CDR2 FQGNSA. The CDR3 covers 17 residues. CDR3 coding DNA: TGTGCCAGCAGCCTCGGGGGGCAGGGGGGTAACACCGGGGAGCTGTTTTTT. Its translation: CASSLGGQGGNTGELFF. The whole variable domain, filled in from reference TRBV7-2 and TRBJ2-2, reads GAGVSQSPSNKVTEKGKDVELRCDPISGHTALYWYRQSLGQGLEFLIYFQGNSAPDKSGLPSDRFSAERTGGSVSTLTIQRTQQEDSAVYLCASSLGGQGGNTGELFFGEGSRLTVL.

Ten or more counts support this clonotype. For the CDR3, the DNA is TGTGCCAGCAGTGAAGGGGTCCGTAACTATGGCTACACCTTC. This encodes CASSEGVRNYGYTF. The V gene is TRBV2, the J gene TRBJ1-2; D gene unclear. Trimming shortened V by 1 base and J by 1 base, and 7 bases separated the two germline ends. CDR3 size: 14 residues. Germline loops: CDR1 SNHLY, CDR2 FYNNEI.

Comment on this clonotype: This may come from a read error, since a much larger clone is one base off. The rearrangement links TRBV7-2 to TRBJ2-4; D gene uncertain. The CDR3 has 13 residues. Germline CDR1 and CDR2: SGHTA and FQGNSA. V gave up 5 bases and J gave up 7 bases, with 12 bases separating them. Written as DNA, the CDR3 is TGTGCCAGCAGCCCCCAGCAGCTGAACATTCAGTACTTC. Protein: CASSPQQLNIQYF. The full variable domain, completed using reference TRBV7-2 and TRBJ2-4, is GAGVSQSPSNKVTEKGKDVELRCDPISGHTALYWYRQSLGQGLEFLIYFQGNSAPDKSGLPSDRFSAERTGGSVSTLTIQRTQQEDSAVYLCASSPQQLNIQYFGAGTRLSVL.

The chain employs TRBV11-2 and TRBJ2-5; D gene ambiguous. Germline values: CDR1 SGHAT, CDR2 FQNNGV. The V end lost 2 bases, the J end lost 2 bases, and 18 bases lay between the germline ends. The CDR3 has 17 residues. The DNA of the CDR3 is TGTGCCAGCAGCTTATACGGGTCGGCTGTAAATCAAGAGACCCAGTACTTC. Its protein is CASSLYGSAVNQETQYF.

The chain recombines TRBV12-3 or TRBV12-4 with TRBJ1-1; D not resolved. Trimming took off 5 bases at V and 4 bases at J, with 17 bases between the two ends. The CDR3 loop spans 15 amino acids. CDR3 DNA sequence: TGTGCCAGCAGTGTGACCGGTATGGTCCTCACTGAAGCTTTCTTT. It codes for CASSVTGMVLTEAFF.

This clonotype was seen many times. The rearrangement links TRBV6-1 to TRBJ1-5, with 7 bases that match TRBD1. Germline trimming cut 6 bases from V and 7 bases from J; bases unmatched to any gene: 6. The CDR3 extends over 13 amino acids. Germline CDR1 reads MNHNS; CDR2 reads SASEGT. In DNA, the CDR3 is TGTGCCAGCAGCAACGACAGGGCCCAGCCCCAGCATTTT. Translated: CASSNDRAQPQHF.